This T cell receptor beta chain was identified in a study of CD8+ T cells in alopecia areata. Germline V gene lookup returns CDR1 SGHRS and CDR2 YFSETQ. This CDR3 spans 12 amino acids. Trimming left V 4 bases short and J 6 bases short, with 10 bases between. As the sequencing template, cDNA was produced by extracting RNA and reverse transcribing it. Using immunoSEQ multiplex PCR, the repertoire was profiled, and TCRdb retains in-frame clones only, with some absent. The sample has 55,000 to 65,000 clones, around 44% seen once. A few counts support this clone. Its target is not known. Alopecia areata patients provided lesional scalp punch biopsies and peripheral blood, both collected for the study. Points from the study as a whole: Normal scalp showed lower clonality than lesional scalp, especially alopecia totalis/universalis. It was less clear whether patients shared TCRs than it was in mice, possibly because of HLA.

Sequencing was performed on NKG2D-low CD8+ T cells sorted from blood. The receptor was derived from a human donor with alopecia areata. This chain joins TRBV5-1 and TRBJ1-1, with TRBD1 as a possible D gene (5 bases). DNA for the CDR3: TGCGCCAGCAGCGTGACGGGGGCTGAAGCTTTCTTT. Amino acids: CASSVTGAEAFF.